This T cell receptor beta chain derives from a study of identifying expanded T cells in peripheral blood. General study points: About 1.2 clones differed between technical replicates, versus around 15 and 19 over time. Variance in clone template counts between two-week samples significantly increased with total template count across all healthy donors.

With V trimmed by 3 bases and J by 5 bases, 12 bases remained unmatched. This CDR3 has 17 amino acids. Germline assignment: CDR1 LNHDA and CDR2 SQIVND (reference sequence). Using immunoSEQ multiplex PCR, the repertoire was profiled, and TCRdb retains in-frame clones only, with some absent. This table holds tens of thousands of clones, approximately 89% found once. For this clone: Antigen: not known.

This sequence was found in a person aged 18-70 years in good health. The sequencing input was blood. The chain joins TRBV19 to TRBJ2-1, with 8 nucleotides matching TRBD1. The CDR3 DNA follows: TGTGCCAGTAGTATCCTTTCCGGGACAGGAGCAAACAATGAGCAGTTCTTC. This encodes CASSILSGTGANNEQFF. The variable domain in full, completed from reference TRBV19 and TRBJ2-1, reads DGGITQSPKYLFRKEGQNVTLSCEQNLNHDAMYWYRQDPGQGLRLIYYSQIVNDFQKGDIAEGYSVSREKKESFPLTVTSAQKNPTAFYLCASSILSGTGANNEQFFGPGTRLTVL.